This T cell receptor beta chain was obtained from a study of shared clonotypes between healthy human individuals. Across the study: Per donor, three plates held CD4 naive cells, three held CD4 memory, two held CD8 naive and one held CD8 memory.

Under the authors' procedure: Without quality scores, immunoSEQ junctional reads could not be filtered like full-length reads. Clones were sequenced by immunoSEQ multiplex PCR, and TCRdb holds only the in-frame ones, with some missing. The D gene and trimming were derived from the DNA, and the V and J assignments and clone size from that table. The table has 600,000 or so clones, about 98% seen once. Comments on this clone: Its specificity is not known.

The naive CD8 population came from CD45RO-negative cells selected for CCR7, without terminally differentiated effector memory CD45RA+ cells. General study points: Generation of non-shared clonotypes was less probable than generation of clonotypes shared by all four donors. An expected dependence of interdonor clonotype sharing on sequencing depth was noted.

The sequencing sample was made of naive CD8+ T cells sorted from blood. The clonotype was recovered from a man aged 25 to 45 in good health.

DNA of the CDR3: TGTGCCAGCAGCGCCGGACTATCCCTCTCCTACAATGAGCAGTTCTTC. This codes for CASSAGLSLSYNEQFF. The rearrangement joins TRBV5-6 to TRBJ2-1; maybe TRBD2 (6 bases). In germline, CDR1 is SGHDT, CDR2 YYEEEE. The CDR3 sequence is 16 residues long. Trimming cost V 4 bases and J 0 bases, with 14 bases left between them.